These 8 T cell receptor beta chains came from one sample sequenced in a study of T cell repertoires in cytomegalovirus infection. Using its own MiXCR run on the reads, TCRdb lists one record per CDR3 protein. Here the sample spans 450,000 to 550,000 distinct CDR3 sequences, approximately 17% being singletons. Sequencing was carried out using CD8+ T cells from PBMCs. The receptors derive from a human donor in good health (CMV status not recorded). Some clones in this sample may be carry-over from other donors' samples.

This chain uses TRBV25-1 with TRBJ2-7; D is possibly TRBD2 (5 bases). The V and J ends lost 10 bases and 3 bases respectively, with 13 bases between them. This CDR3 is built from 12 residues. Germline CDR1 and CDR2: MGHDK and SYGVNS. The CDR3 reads CATGEDFYEQYF. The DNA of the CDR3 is TGTGCCACCGGAGAGGACTTCTACGAGCAGTACTTC.

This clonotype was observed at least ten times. This CDR3 is CASSGGSGYEQYF. The CDR3 region has the DNA TGTGCCAGCAGCGGGGGGAGCGGTTACGAGCAGTACTTC. The gene calls are TRBV7-6 and TRBJ2-7; D is perhaps TRBD2 (6 bases). The CDR3 length is 13 residues. Trimming pared 5 bases from V and 4 bases from J, leaving 12 bases between. Germline loops: CDR1 SGHVS, CDR2 FNYEAQ.

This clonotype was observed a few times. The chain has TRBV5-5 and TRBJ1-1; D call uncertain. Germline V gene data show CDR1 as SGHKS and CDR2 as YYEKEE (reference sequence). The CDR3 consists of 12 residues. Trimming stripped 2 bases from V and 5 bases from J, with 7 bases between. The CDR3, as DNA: TGTGCCAGCAGCTTCGTCGAGACTGAAGCTTTCTTT. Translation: CASSFVETEAFF.

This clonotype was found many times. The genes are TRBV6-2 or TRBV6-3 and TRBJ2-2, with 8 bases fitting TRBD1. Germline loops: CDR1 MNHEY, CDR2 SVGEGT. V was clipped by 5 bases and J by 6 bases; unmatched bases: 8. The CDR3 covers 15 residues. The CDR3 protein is CASSDRTGQPGELFF. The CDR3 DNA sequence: TGTGCCAGCAGTGACCGGACAGGGCAACCCGGGGAGCTGTTTTTT.

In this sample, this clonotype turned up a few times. CDR3 in amino acids: CASKPLLGRIQETQYF. CDR3 DNA sequence: TGTGCCAGCAAACCACTTTTGGGAAGAATCCAAGAGACCCAGTACTTC. The chain recombines TRBV2 with TRBJ2-5; D is unclear. This CDR3 is 16 amino acids long. Trimming took off 7 bases at V and 1 base at J, with 19 bases between the two ends. CDR1 and CDR2 from the germline V gene are SNHLY and FYNNEI.

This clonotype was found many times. The CDR3, as DNA: TGTGCCAGCAGTTTATTAGGCGTTGGCGAGCAGTACTTC. Amino acid sequence: CASSLLGVGEQYF. V gene TRBV27 combines with J gene TRBJ2-7; unclear D gene. Per the germline V gene, CDR1 is MNHEY and CDR2 is SMNVEV (reference sequence). Trimming took off 1 base at V and 6 bases at J, with 10 bases between the two ends. This CDR3 is 13 amino acids long.

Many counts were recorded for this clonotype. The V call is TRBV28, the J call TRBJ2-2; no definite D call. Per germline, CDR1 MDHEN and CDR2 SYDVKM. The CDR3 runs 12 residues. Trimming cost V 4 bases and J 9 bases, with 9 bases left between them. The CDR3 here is CASSSPSRELFF. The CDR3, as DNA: TGTGCCAGCAGTTCACCATCCCGGGAGCTGTTTTTT.

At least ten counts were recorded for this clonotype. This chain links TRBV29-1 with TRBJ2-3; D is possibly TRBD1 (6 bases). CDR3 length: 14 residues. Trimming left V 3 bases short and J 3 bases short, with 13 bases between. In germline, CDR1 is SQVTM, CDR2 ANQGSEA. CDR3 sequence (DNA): TGCAGCGTTGAGGGCCAGGGGCCAACAGATACGCAGTATTTT. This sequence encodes CSVEGQGPTDTQYF.